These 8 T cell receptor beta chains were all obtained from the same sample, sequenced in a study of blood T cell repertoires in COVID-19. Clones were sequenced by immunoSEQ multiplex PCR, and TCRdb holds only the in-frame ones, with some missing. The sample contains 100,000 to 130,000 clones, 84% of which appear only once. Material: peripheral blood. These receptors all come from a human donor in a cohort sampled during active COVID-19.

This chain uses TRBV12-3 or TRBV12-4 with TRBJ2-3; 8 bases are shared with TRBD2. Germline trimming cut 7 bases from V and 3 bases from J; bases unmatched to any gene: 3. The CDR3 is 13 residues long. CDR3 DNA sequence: TGTGCCAGCAAGACTAGCGCGACAGATACGCAGTATTTT. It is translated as CASKTSATDTQYF.

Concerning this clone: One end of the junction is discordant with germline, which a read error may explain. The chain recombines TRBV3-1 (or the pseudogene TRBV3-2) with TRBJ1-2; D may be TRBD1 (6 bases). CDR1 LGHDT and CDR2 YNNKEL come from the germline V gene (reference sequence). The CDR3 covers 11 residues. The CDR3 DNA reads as TGTGCCAGCAGCCAAGATGGAACAACAGGGTTC. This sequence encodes CASSQDGTTGF.

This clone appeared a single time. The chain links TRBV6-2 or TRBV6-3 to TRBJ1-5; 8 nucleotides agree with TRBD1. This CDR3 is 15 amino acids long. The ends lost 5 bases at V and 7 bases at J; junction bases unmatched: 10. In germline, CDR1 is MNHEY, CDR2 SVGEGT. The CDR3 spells CASSRDGQGGQPQHF. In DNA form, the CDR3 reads TGTGCCAGCAGTAGGGACGGACAGGGTGGACAGCCCCAGCATTTT.

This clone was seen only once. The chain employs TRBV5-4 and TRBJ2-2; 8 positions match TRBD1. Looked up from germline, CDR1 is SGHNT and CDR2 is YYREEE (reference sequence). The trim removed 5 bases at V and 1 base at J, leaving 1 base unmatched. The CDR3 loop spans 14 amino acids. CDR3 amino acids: CASRGQVNTGELFF. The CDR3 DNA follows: TGTGCCAGCAGGGGACAGGTGAACACCGGGGAGCTGTTTTTT.

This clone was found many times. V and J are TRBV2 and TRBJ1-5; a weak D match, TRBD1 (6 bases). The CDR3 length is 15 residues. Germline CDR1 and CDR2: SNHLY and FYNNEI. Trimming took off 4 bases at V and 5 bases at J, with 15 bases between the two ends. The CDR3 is CASSVFAAGDQPQHF. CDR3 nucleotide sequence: TGTGCCAGCAGTGTTTTCGCGGCAGGGGATCAGCCCCAGCATTTT.

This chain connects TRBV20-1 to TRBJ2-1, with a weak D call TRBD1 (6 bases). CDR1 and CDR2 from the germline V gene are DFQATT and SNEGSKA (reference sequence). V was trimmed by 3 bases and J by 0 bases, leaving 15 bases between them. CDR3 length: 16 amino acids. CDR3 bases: TGCAGTGCTAGTGTAAGAACAGGGAGCTCCTACAATGAGCAGTTCTTC. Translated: CSASVRTGSSYNEQFF.

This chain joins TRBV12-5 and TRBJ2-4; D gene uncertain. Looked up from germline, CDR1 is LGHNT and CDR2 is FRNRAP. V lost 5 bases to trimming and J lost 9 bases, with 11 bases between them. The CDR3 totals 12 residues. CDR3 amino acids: CASGTSSGIQYF. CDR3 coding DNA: TGTGCTAGTGGTACCTCTAGTGGCATTCAGTACTTC.

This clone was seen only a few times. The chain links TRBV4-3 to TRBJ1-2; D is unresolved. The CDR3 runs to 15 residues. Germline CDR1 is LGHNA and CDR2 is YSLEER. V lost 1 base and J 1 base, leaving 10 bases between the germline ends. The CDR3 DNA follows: TGCGCCAGCAGCCAAGCCGCCGGGAGTAACTATGGCTACACCTTC. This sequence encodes CASSQAAGSNYGYTF.